The TCR beta chain under discussion was sequenced for a study of shared clonotypes between healthy human individuals. The CDR3 is 15 residues long. The J segment lost 8 bases and the V segment lost 2 bases, leaving 6 bases of the junction unmatched. Germline V gene lookup returns CDR1 MDHEN and CDR2 SYDVKM. The protocol was immunoSEQ multiplex PCR, while the TCRdb copy is restricted to in-frame clones and leaves out a portion. The profile shows over 1.5 million clones, around 98% of them singletons. The sequencing input was naive CD4+ T cells sorted from blood. Noted subset: CD45RA+ positively selected. The chain employs TRBV28 and TRBJ1-4; 9 bases are shared with TRBD1. The source of this sequence is a man aged 25 to 40 in good health. The chain's CDR3 is CASSLLGQGGEKLFF. In DNA form, the CDR3 reads TGTGCCAGCAGTTTACTGGGACAGGGCGGGGAAAAACTGTTTTTT.